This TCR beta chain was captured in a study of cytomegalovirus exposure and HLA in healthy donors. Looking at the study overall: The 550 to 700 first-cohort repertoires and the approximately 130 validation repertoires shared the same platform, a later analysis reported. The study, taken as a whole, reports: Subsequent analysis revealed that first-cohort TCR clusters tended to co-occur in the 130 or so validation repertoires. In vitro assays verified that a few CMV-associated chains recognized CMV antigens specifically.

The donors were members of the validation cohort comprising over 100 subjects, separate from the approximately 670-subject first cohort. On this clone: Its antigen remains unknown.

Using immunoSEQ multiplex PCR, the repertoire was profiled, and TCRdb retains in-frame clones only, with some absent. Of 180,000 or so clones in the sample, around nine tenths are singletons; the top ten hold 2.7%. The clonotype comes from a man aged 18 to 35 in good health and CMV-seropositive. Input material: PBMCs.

The CDR3 loop reads CASGDVRGTYEQYF. For the CDR3, the DNA is TGTGCCAGCGGTGACGTTAGGGGAACCTACGAGCAGTACTTC. The rearrangement uses TRBV28 and TRBJ2-7, with D tentatively TRBD1 (5 bases). The CDR3 runs 14 residues. Trimming pared 8 bases from V and 2 bases from J, leaving 16 bases between. In germline, CDR1 is MDHEN, CDR2 SYDVKM. Looking up the rest from reference TRBV28 and TRBJ2-7 gives the full variable domain: DVKVTQSSRYLVKRTGEKVFLECVQDMDHENMFWYRQDPGLGLRLIYFSYDVKMKEKGDIPEGYSVSREKKERFSLILESASTNQTSMYLCASGDVRGTYEQYFGPGTRLTVT.